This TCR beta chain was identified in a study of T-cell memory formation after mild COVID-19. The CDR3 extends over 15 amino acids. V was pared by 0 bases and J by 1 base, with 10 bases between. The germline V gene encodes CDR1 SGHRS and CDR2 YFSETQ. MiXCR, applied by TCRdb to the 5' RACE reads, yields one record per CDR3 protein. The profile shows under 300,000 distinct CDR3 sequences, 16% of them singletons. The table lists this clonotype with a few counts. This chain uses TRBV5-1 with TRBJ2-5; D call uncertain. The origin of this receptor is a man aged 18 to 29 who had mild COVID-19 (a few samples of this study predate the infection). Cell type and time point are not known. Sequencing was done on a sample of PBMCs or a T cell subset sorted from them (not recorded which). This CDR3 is CASSLVPNSQETQYF. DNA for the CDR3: TGCGCCAGCAGCTTGGTCCCAAACTCCCAAGAGACCCAGTACTTC.